This TCR beta chain was found in a study of T cell responses to AZD1222 COVID-19 vaccine. Study results and caveats: The study reported that nearly half of spike-specific TCRs target unmutated variant regions. Mostly white British, mostly female donors; authors suggested clonal diversity may be underestimated. Among AZD1222 vaccinees, only 5 to 7 were seropositive at baseline. The repertoires were collected only after the peak T cell response.

V lost 3 bases, J lost 1 base, and 12 bases lay in between. Germline CDR1 is LNHNV and CDR2 is YYDKDF (reference sequence). The CDR3 runs to 15 residues. Clones were read by immunoSEQ multiplex PCR, and TCRdb kept only the in-frame ones, dropping some. The data hold over 85,000 clones, with roughly 90% observed a single time. In regard to this clone: The antigen is undetermined.

The specimen was peripheral blood, collected on day 0 of AZD1222 vaccination. The chain uses TRBV15 and TRBJ1-1, with D perhaps matching TRBD1 (5 bases). The clonotype comes from an adult in good health. The CDR3 reads CATSRGGAANTEAFF. For the CDR3, the DNA is TGTGCCACCAGCAGGGGAGGGGCAGCGAACACTGAAGCTTTCTTT. The whole variable domain, remainder taken from reference TRBV15 and TRBJ1-1, is DAMVIQNPRYQVTQFGKPVTLSCSQTLNHNVMYWYQQKSSQAPKLLFHYYDKDFNNEADTPDNFQSRRPNTSFCFLDIRSPGLGDTAMYLCATSRGGAANTEAFFGQGTRLTVV.